This T cell receptor (beta chain) was retrieved from a study of human T cells and chemical hapten exposure. The wider study: The study lasted around 22 weeks, and patients were dosed weekly with diphenylcyclopropenone on the scalp throughout. Alopecia areata, totalis or universalis affected patients, mainly female.

General study results and limits: The formation of large CDR3 similarity clusters by expanded TCRs significantly exceeded that of controls.

CDR1 and CDR2 from the germline V gene are SGHRS and YFSETQ. V shed 4 bases and J shed 2 bases, with 7 bases lying between them. This CDR3 has 14 residues. TCRdb re-analysed the RACE reads in MiXCR, keeping a single row per CDR3 protein. The sample lists roughly 190,000 distinct CDR3 sequences, under 25% occurring once. Comment on this clonotype: Its matching antigen is unknown.

The time point is: patch test 1, 2 weeks after DPC sensitization. Treatment reported: therapeutic diphenylcyclopropenone sensitization with weekly scalp DPC. Sequenced here: whole blood, sampled in connection with sensitization to the hapten diphenylcyclopropenone (DPC). The TCR comes from a woman aged 50 to 60 with alopecia areata. Some clones in this sample may be carry-over from other donors' samples. This rearrangement joins TRBV5-1 to TRBJ2-6; a weak D match, TRBD1 (6 bases). In DNA form, the CDR3 reads TGCGCCAGCAGCGCAGGGGCTGGGGCCAACGTCCTGACTTTC. Its protein product is CASSAGAGANVLTF.